A selection of T cell receptor beta chains follows, all from one sample in a study of shared clonotypes between healthy human individuals. Libraries were prepared by immunoSEQ multiplex PCR; TCRdb keeps only in-frame clonotypes and omits some of them. The table records some 580,000 clones, 95% to 98% of them present only once. The source material was naive CD4+ T cells sorted from blood. Receptors originate from a woman in her thirties in good health. Both conserved end residues are part of each CDR3. Fields, in order: D gene, J gene, clone size, V gene, CDR3 protein, CDR3 DNA. D genes are given only for firm matches. Clone sizes are given selectively: once, few, many, or a class where the clone is expanded.

>NA|TRBJ1-4|NA|TRBV19
CASSPGTDEKLFF
TGTGCCAGTAGTCCCGGGACTGATGAAAAACTGTTTTTT
>NA|TRBJ2-1|NA|TRBV29-1
CSSFYNEQFF
TGCAGCTCCTTCTACAATGAGCAGTTCTTC
>NA|TRBJ2-4|NA|TRBV7-2
CASSLFEAQYF
TGTGCCAGCAGTCTGTTCGAGGCTCAGTACTTC
>NA|TRBJ1-4|NA|TRBV6-5
CASRGEGTGEKLFF
TGTGCCAGCAGGGGAGAGGGGACCGGTGAAAAACTGTTTTTT
>TRBD1|TRBJ1-5|NA|TRBV5-1
CASSLATLEVGQGGGNQPQHF
TGCGCCAGCAGCTTGGCAACCTTGGAAGTAGGCCAGGGGGGCGGCAATCAGCCCCAGCATTTT
>NA|TRBJ1-5|NA|TRBV7-2
CASSFGPVENQPQHF
TGTGCCAGCAGCTTTGGACCCGTCGAGAATCAGCCCCAGCATTTT
>NA|TRBJ2-5|NA|TRBV7-2
CASSPLPGEGETQYF
TGTGCCAGCAGCCCCCTCCCGGGAGAGGGGGAGACCCAGTACTTC
>TRBD1|TRBJ2-7|NA|TRBV7-7
CASSFQGASEQYF
TGTGCCAGCAGCTTCCAGGGGGCGTCCGAGCAGTACTTC
>TRBD1|TRBJ2-5|NA|TRBV5-1
CASTPGQGEETQYF
TGCGCCAGTACTCCGGGACAGGGGGAAGAGACCCAGTACTTC
>NA|TRBJ1-1|NA|TRBV28
CASKPDSMNTEAFF
TGTGCCAGCAAGCCCGACAGCATGAACACTGAAGCTTTCTTT
>NA|TRBJ2-5|NA|TRBV14
CASSLSGRQETQYF
TGTGCCAGCAGCCTTTCTGGCCGGCAAGAGACCCAGTACTTC
>TRBD1|TRBJ1-2|NA|TRBV9
CASSSSGGQGVIYGYTF
TGTGCCAGCAGCTCCTCTGGGGGACAGGGAGTAATCTATGGCTACACCTTC
>TRBD2|TRBJ2-7|once|TRBV27
CASRGSGRVYEQYF
TGTGCCAGCAGGGGTAGCGGGAGAGTCTACGAGCAGTACTTC
>TRBD1|TRBJ1-4|NA|TRBV2
CASSPTGIGEKLFF
TGTGCCAGCAGTCCGACAGGGATCGGTGAAAAACTGTTTTTT
>TRBD1|TRBJ1-5|once|TRBV27
CASRKQGAANQPQHF
TGTGCCAGCAGAAAACAGGGGGCGGCTAATCAGCCCCAGCATTTT
>TRBD1|TRBJ1-1|NA|TRBV7-9
CASSPGDRGNTEAFF
TGTGCCAGCAGCCCCGGGGACAGGGGAAACACTGAAGCTTTCTTT
>NA|TRBJ2-5|NA|TRBV27
CASSLYRGSSIQTQYF
TGTGCCAGCAGTTTATATCGAGGTAGCTCAATCCAGACCCAGTACTTC
>NA|TRBJ2-1|once|TRBV4-2
CASSQRKNEQFF
TGTGCCAGCAGCCAACGAAAAAATGAGCAGTTCTTC
>NA|TRBJ1-3|NA|TRBV5-8
CASRRHETGTIYF
TGTGCCAGCAGGAGACACGAAACAGGAACCATATATTTT
>TRBD2|TRBJ2-7|NA|TRBV5-1
CASSLVTSGTYEQYF
TGCGCCAGCAGCTTGGTCACTAGCGGTACCTACGAGCAGTACTTC
>TRBD2|TRBJ2-7|NA|TRBV4-1
CASSLTSGTSGEQYF
TGCGCCAGCAGCCTCACGTCCGGGACTAGTGGCGAGCAGTACTTC
>TRBD1|TRBJ1-5|NA|TRBV19
CASSIQGASNQPQHF
TGTGCCAGTAGTATTCAGGGGGCTAGCAATCAGCCCCAGCATTTT
>TRBD1|TRBJ2-3|NA|TRBV28
CASQTRGQGTDTQYF
TGTGCCAGCCAAACTAGGGGACAGGGCACAGATACGCAGTATTTT
>TRBD2|TRBJ2-5|NA|TRBV10-2
CASSQVGRGSRETQYF
TGCGCCAGCAGTCAGGTCGGGCGCGGGAGTAGAGAGACCCAGTACTTC
>TRBD1|TRBJ1-2|NA|TRBV5-6
CASSFGRGYGYTF
TGTGCCAGCAGCTTTGGCAGGGGGTATGGCTACACCTTC
>NA|TRBJ2-7|NA|TRBV4-1
CASSQALLVGEQYF
TGCGCCAGCAGCCAAGCCCTACTAGTGGGGGAGCAGTACTTC